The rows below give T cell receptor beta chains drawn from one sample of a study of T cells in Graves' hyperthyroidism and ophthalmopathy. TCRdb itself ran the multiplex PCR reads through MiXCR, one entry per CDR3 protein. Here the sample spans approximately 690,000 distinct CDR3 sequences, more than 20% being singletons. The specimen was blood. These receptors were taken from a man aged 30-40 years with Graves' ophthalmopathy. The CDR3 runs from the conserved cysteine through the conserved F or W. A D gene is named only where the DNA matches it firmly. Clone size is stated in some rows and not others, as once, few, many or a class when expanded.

CDR3 protein: CSVDQERGGNYGYTF
CDR3 DNA: TGCAGCGTTGATCAGGAAAGGGGGGGCAACTATGGCTACACCTTC
J gene: TRBJ1-2
V gene: TRBV29-1
clone size: many
D gene: NA

CDR3 protein: CASSQLPGEREFF
CDR3 DNA: TGCGCCAGCAGCCAACTTCCGGGGGAGCGGGAGTTCTTC
J gene: TRBJ2-1
V gene: TRBV4-1
clone size: few
D gene: NA

CDR3 protein: CASSLGGGEANVLTF
CDR3 DNA: TGTGCCAGCAGCTTAGGGGGGGGTGAAGCCAACGTCCTGACTTTC
J gene: TRBJ2-6
V gene: TRBV7-3
clone size: NA
D gene: TRBD2

CDR3 protein: CASSLAGENEQFF
CDR3 DNA: TGTGCCAGCAGCCTAGCGGGAGAGAATGAGCAGTTCTTC
J gene: TRBJ2-1
V gene: TRBV3-1
clone size: many
D gene: TRBD2

CDR3 protein: CASSQGTGVVARELFF
CDR3 DNA: TGCGCCAGCAGCCAAGGGACAGGGGTTGTCGCCCGGGAGCTGTTTTTT
J gene: TRBJ2-2
V gene: TRBV4-1
clone size: NA
D gene: TRBD1

CDR3 protein: CASSLNRGGSETQYF
CDR3 DNA: TGCGCCAGCAGCTTAAACAGGGGAGGGAGTGAGACCCAGTACTTC
J gene: TRBJ2-5
V gene: TRBV5-1
clone size: NA
D gene: NA

CDR3 protein: CASSSPALGQGPTTYTQYF
CDR3 DNA: TGTGCCAGCAGTTCCCCCGCCCTTGGACAGGGTCCCACTACATATACGCAGTATTTT
J gene: TRBJ2-3
V gene: TRBV28
clone size: NA
D gene: TRBD1

CDR3 protein: CSARRGQTNTEAFF
CDR3 DNA: TGCAGTGCCAGGCGAGGACAAACGAACACTGAAGCTTTCTTT
J gene: TRBJ1-1
V gene: TRBV20-1
clone size: many
D gene: NA

CDR3 protein: CASRPRPVGYGYTF
CDR3 DNA: TGTGCCAGCAGGCCGCGCCCTGTGGGCTATGGCTACACCTTC
J gene: TRBJ1-2
V gene: TRBV28
clone size: many
D gene: NA

CDR3 protein: CASSFNGPTYEQYF
CDR3 DNA: TGTGCCAGCAGTTTCAATGGACCCACCTACGAGCAGTACTTC
J gene: TRBJ2-7
V gene: TRBV27
clone size: NA
D gene: NA

CDR3 protein: CASSEFASGEGNEQFF
CDR3 DNA: TGTGCCAGCAGTGAATTCGCTAGCGGGGAGGGGAATGAGCAGTTCTTC
J gene: TRBJ2-1
V gene: TRBV6-1
clone size: many
D gene: TRBD2

CDR3 protein: CASTGAAQETQYF
CDR3 DNA: TGCGCCAGCACTGGGGCGGCCCAAGAGACCCAGTACTTC
J gene: TRBJ2-5
V gene: TRBV5-1
clone size: NA
D gene: NA

CDR3 protein: CASSLSPPLSHNEQFF
CDR3 DNA: TGTGCCAGCAGCTTAAGCCCACCCCTATCCCACAATGAGCAGTTCTTC
J gene: TRBJ2-1
V gene: TRBV11-3
clone size: many
D gene: NA

CDR3 protein: CATRPGLSYEQFF
CDR3 DNA: TGTGCCACCCGCCCGGGACTTTCCTACGAGCAGTTCTTC
J gene: TRBJ2-1
V gene: TRBV6-2/TRBV6-3
clone size: NA
D gene: NA

CDR3 protein: CSVSLAGRQETQYF
CDR3 DNA: TGCAGCGTTAGTCTAGCGGGCCGCCAAGAGACCCAGTACTTC
J gene: TRBJ2-5
V gene: TRBV29-1
clone size: NA
D gene: TRBD2

CDR3 protein: CASSFWGGDSPLHF
CDR3 DNA: TGTGCCAGCAGTTTTTGGGGTGGCGATTCACCCCTCCACTTT
J gene: TRBJ1-6
V gene: TRBV28
clone size: once
D gene: NA

CDR3 protein: CAISDTTYEQYF
CDR3 DNA: TGTGCCATCAGTGACACTACCTACGAGCAGTACTTC
J gene: TRBJ2-7
V gene: TRBV10-3
clone size: NA
D gene: NA

CDR3 protein: CASSLPRDRSSYNEQFF
CDR3 DNA: TGTGCCAGCAGCCTCCCTCGGGACCGGAGCTCCTACAATGAGCAGTTCTTC
J gene: TRBJ2-1
V gene: TRBV4-2
clone size: NA
D gene: NA

CDR3 protein: CASSPWDRGEAFF
CDR3 DNA: TGTGCCAGCTCACCTTGGGACAGGGGTGAAGCTTTCTTT
J gene: TRBJ1-1
V gene: TRBV18
clone size: few
D gene: TRBD1

CDR3 protein: CASSSTVSTEAFF
CDR3 DNA: TGTGCCAGCAGCAGCACAGTGTCCACTGAAGCTTTCTTT
J gene: TRBJ1-1
V gene: TRBV27
clone size: few
D gene: NA

CDR3 protein: CASSQQGPDQPQHF
CDR3 DNA: TGTGCCAGCAGCCAACAGGGGCCCGATCAGCCCCAGCATTTT
J gene: TRBJ1-5
V gene: TRBV6-1
clone size: NA
D gene: TRBD1

CDR3 protein: CAWSVRGRRGGETQYF
CDR3 DNA: TGTGCCTGGAGTGTACGGGGAAGGCGGGGTGGAGAGACCCAGTACTTC
J gene: TRBJ2-5
V gene: TRBV30
clone size: NA
D gene: NA

CDR3 protein: CSATPPTGNGRAFF
CDR3 DNA: TGCAGTGCTACCCCCCCGACAGGAAATGGGCGAGCTTTCTTT
J gene: TRBJ1-1
V gene: TRBV20-1
clone size: few
D gene: NA

CDR3 protein: CASSYPIAGGTNEQFF
CDR3 DNA: TGTGCCAGCAGTTACCCGATAGCGGGAGGGACCAATGAGCAGTTCTTC
J gene: TRBJ2-1
V gene: TRBV6-5
clone size: NA
D gene: TRBD2

CDR3 protein: CASSVTVANQPQHF
CDR3 DNA: TGTGCCAGCAGTGTTACGGTCGCAAATCAGCCCCAGCATTTT
J gene: TRBJ1-5
V gene: TRBV6-1
clone size: few
D gene: NA

CDR3 protein: CASSIDRGQATGELFF
CDR3 DNA: TGTGCCAGTAGTATAGATAGGGGACAGGCCACCGGGGAGCTGTTTTTT
J gene: TRBJ2-2
V gene: TRBV19
clone size: NA
D gene: TRBD1

CDR3 protein: CASSLAGTDPYNEQFF
CDR3 DNA: TGTGCCAGCAGCTTAGCCGGGACAGACCCCTACAATGAGCAGTTCTTC
J gene: TRBJ2-1
V gene: TRBV11-2
clone size: NA
D gene: TRBD1

CDR3 protein: CASSETIRGTEAFF
CDR3 DNA: TGTGCCAGCAGTGAAACTATAAGAGGAACTGAAGCTTTCTTT
J gene: TRBJ1-1
V gene: TRBV6-4
clone size: NA
D gene: NA

CDR3 protein: CASSLDPFGTSGEQYF
CDR3 DNA: TGCGCCAGCAGCTTGGATCCTTTTGGGACTAGTGGCGAGCAGTACTTC
J gene: TRBJ2-7
V gene: TRBV5-1
clone size: NA
D gene: TRBD2

CDR3 protein: CASGLVRTSSSYEQYF
CDR3 DNA: TGTGCTAGTGGTTTGGTTAGGACGTCAAGCTCCTACGAGCAGTACTTC
J gene: TRBJ2-7
V gene: TRBV12-5
clone size: NA
D gene: NA

CDR3 protein: CASGLTGGDYGEPLHF
CDR3 DNA: TGTGCCAGCGGCCTCACAGGGGGCGATTACGGGGAACCCCTCCACTTT
J gene: TRBJ1-6
V gene: TRBV4-2
clone size: NA
D gene: TRBD1

CDR3 protein: CSARRGGESTDTQYF
CDR3 DNA: TGCAGTGCTCGAAGAGGGGGGGAGAGCACAGATACGCAGTATTTT
J gene: TRBJ2-3
V gene: TRBV20-1
clone size: NA
D gene: NA

CDR3 protein: CATSRDGTQYF
CDR3 DNA: TGTGCCACCAGCAGAGACGGGACCCAGTACTTC
J gene: TRBJ2-5
V gene: TRBV15
clone size: NA
D gene: NA

CDR3 protein: CASSAGPLGEQYF
CDR3 DNA: TGTGCCAGCAGTGCGGGACCTCTGGGCGAGCAGTACTTC
J gene: TRBJ2-7
V gene: TRBV6-1
clone size: NA
D gene: NA

CDR3 protein: CASSYATGSYEAFF
CDR3 DNA: TGTGCCAGCAGTTACGCGACAGGGTCATACGAAGCTTTCTTT
J gene: TRBJ1-1
V gene: TRBV6-6
clone size: few
D gene: TRBD1

CDR3 protein: CASSLDVSGNTIYF
CDR3 DNA: TGTGCCAGCAGTTTGGATGTCTCTGGAAACACCATATATTTT
J gene: TRBJ1-3
V gene: TRBV12-3/TRBV12-4
clone size: NA
D gene: NA

CDR3 protein: CASSPHAGVSETQYF
CDR3 DNA: TGTGCCAGCTCACCACATGCGGGGGTTAGTGAGACCCAGTACTTC
J gene: TRBJ2-5
V gene: TRBV18
clone size: many
D gene: TRBD2

CDR3 protein: CASSYLAGGSYEQYF
CDR3 DNA: TGTGCCAGCAGTTATCTGGCCGGGGGCAGCTACGAGCAGTACTTC
J gene: TRBJ2-7
V gene: TRBV6-4
clone size: NA
D gene: NA

CDR3 protein: CASSHSESEDTEAFF
CDR3 DNA: TGTGCCAGCAGCCATAGCGAGTCGGAGGACACTGAAGCTTTCTTT
J gene: TRBJ1-1
V gene: TRBV7-9
clone size: NA
D gene: NA

CDR3 protein: CASSQDPGFTEAFF
CDR3 DNA: TGCGCCAGCAGCCAAGATCCGGGTTTTACTGAAGCTTTCTTT
J gene: TRBJ1-1
V gene: TRBV4-3
clone size: few
D gene: NA

CDR3 protein: CASSQRRTDNEKLFF
CDR3 DNA: TGTGCCAGCAGCCAACGTAGGACGGACAATGAAAAACTGTTTTTT
J gene: TRBJ1-4
V gene: TRBV3-1
clone size: many
D gene: NA

CDR3 protein: CASSTQGANYGYTF
CDR3 DNA: TGTGCCAGCTCCACCCAGGGAGCTAACTATGGCTACACCTTC
J gene: TRBJ1-2
V gene: TRBV27
clone size: many
D gene: NA

CDR3 protein: CASTGGSSEQYF
CDR3 DNA: TGTGCCAGCACAGGAGGGAGCTCGGAGCAGTACTTC
J gene: TRBJ2-7
V gene: TRBV2
clone size: many
D gene: NA

CDR3 protein: CASSRDPDYEQYF
CDR3 DNA: TGTGCCAGCAGCCGGGATCCGGACTACGAGCAGTACTTC
J gene: TRBJ2-7
V gene: TRBV6-1
clone size: NA
D gene: NA

CDR3 protein: CASSLAGSTPTTTNKKLFF
CDR3 DNA: TGTGCCAGCAGTTTGGCGGGCTCCACACCCACAACAACTAATAAAAAACTGTTTTTT
J gene: TRBJ1-4
V gene: TRBV28
clone size: NA
D gene: NA

CDR3 protein: CASSFGLNNEQFF
CDR3 DNA: TGTGCCAGCAGTTTTGGGCTTAACAATGAGCAGTTCTTC
J gene: TRBJ2-1
V gene: TRBV28
clone size: few
D gene: NA

CDR3 protein: CASSIVGNQPQHF
CDR3 DNA: TGTGCCAGTAGTATCGTGGGCAATCAGCCCCAGCATTTT
J gene: TRBJ1-5
V gene: TRBV19
clone size: few
D gene: NA

CDR3 protein: CASNRGGANYGYTF
CDR3 DNA: TGTGCCAGCAATAGGGGGGGAGCTAACTATGGCTACACCTTC
J gene: TRBJ1-2
V gene: TRBV28
clone size: many
D gene: NA

CDR3 protein: CSARVAGGYDTEAFF
CDR3 DNA: TGCAGTGCTAGAGTGGCCGGGGGTTACGACACTGAAGCTTTCTTT
J gene: TRBJ1-1
V gene: TRBV20-1
clone size: many
D gene: NA

CDR3 protein: CASSMTGVNSPLHF
CDR3 DNA: TGTGCCAGCAGTATGACAGGGGTCAATTCACCCCTCCACTTT
J gene: TRBJ1-6
V gene: TRBV27
clone size: NA
D gene: TRBD1

CDR3 protein: CASSEFRDRVEGYTF
CDR3 DNA: TGTGCCAGCAGTGAATTTCGGGACAGGGTGGAGGGCTACACCTTC
J gene: TRBJ1-2
V gene: TRBV2
clone size: few
D gene: TRBD1

CDR3 protein: CASNAANYGYTF
CDR3 DNA: TGTGCCAGCAACGCAGCTAACTATGGCTACACCTTC
J gene: TRBJ1-2
V gene: TRBV2
clone size: many
D gene: NA

CDR3 protein: CASSFGGRNTEAFF
CDR3 DNA: TGTGCCAGCAGTTTCGGGGGGCGGAACACTGAAGCTTTCTTT
J gene: TRBJ1-1
V gene: TRBV6-1
clone size: many
D gene: NA

CDR3 protein: CATSLRLEMETQYF
CDR3 DNA: TGTGCCACCAGCCTAAGACTAGAGATGGAGACCCAGTACTTC
J gene: TRBJ2-5
V gene: TRBV15
clone size: NA
D gene: NA